Listed below are T cell receptor beta chains from one sample, sequenced in a study of T cell changes during pregnancy in multiple sclerosis. Data came from immunoSEQ multiplex PCR; TCRdb stores just in-frame clones and leaves some out. The sample yields roughly 100,000 clones, about nine tenths seen once. Sample: peripheral blood, taken after pregnancy. Receptors originate from a female donor with multiple sclerosis, enrolled in a pregnancy study. Each CDR3 is given with its conserved first and last residue. A D gene is named only where the DNA matches it firmly. The listing skips clone size in some rows; elsewhere it reads once, few, many or a size class.

.	TRBV9	TRBJ2-2	.	TGTGCCAGCAGCCCCTACCCCACCGGGGAGCTGTTTTTT	CASSPYPTGELFF
.	TRBV6-5	TRBJ2-5	.	TGTGCCAGCAGTTACTCAGGGGAAAGGTTAGAGACCCAGTACTTC	CASSYSGERLETQYF
TRBD2	TRBV6-5	TRBJ2-7	.	TGTGCCAGCAGTTCCGTAACTAGCGGGCGAGATTACGAGCAGTACTTC	CASSSVTSGRDYEQYF
.	TRBV27	TRBJ1-1	few	TGTGCCAGCAGTTTGCGGGGAAACACTGAAGCTTTCTTT	CASSLRGNTEAFF
.	TRBV7-2	TRBJ1-2	.	TGTGCCAGCAGCTTAGCCGAGTCCCGGTATGGCTACACCTTC	CASSLAESRYGYTF
.	TRBV7-6	TRBJ1-6	.	TGTGCCAGCAGCTCACGGGGCCGGGAGTCACCCCTCCACTTT	CASSSRGRESPLHF
TRBD1	TRBV7-3	TRBJ1-1	.	TGTGCCAGCAGCTCACAGGGGACTGAAGCTTTCTTT	CASSSQGTEAFF
.	TRBV19	TRBJ1-2	once	TGTGCCAGTAGTATGGTAGAGGAGGGGAGCGGCTACACCTTC	CASSMVEEGSGYTF
TRBD1	TRBV5-4	TRBJ1-1	.	TGTGCCAGCACCCCTACGACAGGGGGCGACACTGAAGCTTTCTTT	CASTPTTGGDTEAFF
TRBD1	TRBV11-1	TRBJ2-7	.	TGTGCCAGCAGCTTAGAACGGACAGGCTACGAGCAGTACTTC	CASSLERTGYEQYF
.	TRBV19	TRBJ1-1	few	TGTGCCAGTAGTATTCAGGGGAACACTGAAGCTTTCTTT	CASSIQGNTEAFF
TRBD1	TRBV9	TRBJ2-7	.	TGTGCCAGCAGCGTAGGGACAGGGGGCTCCGAGCAGTACTTC	CASSVGTGGSEQYF
TRBD1	TRBV7-9	TRBJ1-1	.	TGTGCCAGCAGCGAGCGGGACAGGGGGGGGACTGAAGCTTTCTTT	CASSERDRGGTEAFF
.	TRBV6-6	TRBJ2-1	.	TGTGCCAGCACCCCGGTACTAGTCTCCAATGAGCAGTTCTTC	CASTPVLVSNEQFF
.	TRBV7-2	TRBJ1-3	once	TGTGCCAGCAGCAAGAGATCGACAGGAAACACCATATATTTT	CASSKRSTGNTIYF
.	TRBV30	TRBJ1-3	.	TGTGCCTGGTCCAAGGCTGGGGAGGGGCCGGTCTCTGGAAACACCATATATTTT	CAWSKAGEGPVSGNTIYF
.	TRBV28	TRBJ2-3	.	TGTGCCAGCAGTCCCCCATCGGGGTCTAGCACAGATACGCAGTATTTT	CASSPPSGSSTDTQYF
.	TRBV1	TRBJ2-1	once	TGCACCAGCAGCCAAGATCCCCTAGGGGGCTACAATGAGCAGTTCTTC	CTSSQDPLGGYNEQFF
.	TRBV30	TRBJ2-2	.	TGTGCCTGGAGTGGCCAGGGCCGGGGGGAGCTGTTTTTT	CAWSGQGRGELFF
TRBD2	TRBV7-2	TRBJ2-7	.	TGTGCCAGCAGCCCAGCCCCCCGACTAGCGGGGGGGTCCTACGAGCAGTACTTC	CASSPAPRLAGGSYEQYF
TRBD1	TRBV5-1	TRBJ1-2	.	TGCGCCAGCAGCTTGGCCGGGACAGAAGACACCTTC	CASSLAGTEDTF
.	TRBV4-2	TRBJ1-2	.	TGTGCCAGCTCTAGGCAGCGTTTAGCTAACTATGGCTACACCTTC	CASSRQRLANYGYTF
TRBD1	TRBV9	TRBJ2-2	.	TGTGCCAGCCGGCAGGGGGCGTACACCGGGGAGCTGTTTTTT	CASRQGAYTGELFF
.	TRBV19	TRBJ1-2	once	TGTGCCAGTACCCCAGACAGGATGAGGGGCTACACCTTC	CASTPDRMRGYTF
.	TRBV7-9	TRBJ1-1	.	TGTGCCAGCAGGCCCCGGACAGTGAACACTGAAGCTTTCTTT	CASRPRTVNTEAFF
TRBD1	TRBV5-4	TRBJ1-2	.	TGTGCCAGCACCCTGGGGGGACAGGCCTATGGCTACACCTTC	CASTLGGQAYGYTF
TRBD1	TRBV5-4	TRBJ2-5	.	TGTGCCAGCAGCGTACAGGGGGGCGGGGAGACCCAGTACTTC	CASSVQGGGETQYF
TRBD1	TRBV10-3	TRBJ2-7	.	TGTGCCATCAGTCCTACGGACAGGGTGGCCTACGAGCAGTACTTC	CAISPTDRVAYEQYF
.	TRBV5-1	TRBJ2-1	.	TGCGCCAGCAGCTTGGATGCGGAAACCTACAATGAGCAGTTCTTC	CASSLDAETYNEQFF
.	TRBV20-1	TRBJ2-7	.	TGCAGTGCCCCGACAGGCTACGAGCAGTACTTC	CSAPTGYEQYF